This TCR beta chain came from a study of T-cell reconstitution after alpha-beta-depleted transplantation in children. Findings and limits, study-wide: In some patients, recipient T cells and intrathymic progenitors surviving conditioning explained high day-60 diversity.

This clonotype was detected a few times. Its antigen remains unknown. The V end lost 0 bases, the J end lost 2 bases, and 11 bases lay between the germline ends. The CDR3 runs 15 residues. Germline CDR1 and CDR2: SGHRS and YFSETQ. Unique molecular identifiers featured in how the TCRbeta library was prepared. TCRdb itself ran the PCR reads through MiXCR, one entry per CDR3 protein. Among some 78,000 distinct CDR3 sequences, roughly 13% were seen once, and the ten largest hold 27%. The chain recombines TRBV5-1 with TRBJ1-2; TRBD1 is a possible D gene (6 bases). Sequencing used PBMCs, mostly from graft donor cells, obtained 180 days after TCRalphabeta/CD19-depleted stem cell transplant. The source of this sequence is a male patient between 2 and 10 years old who had a stem cell transplant for acute lymphoblastic leukemia, so the T cells may come from the graft donor. The CDR3 spells CASSLEGQNNYGYTF. CDR3 DNA: TGCGCCAGCAGCTTGGAGGGACAAAACAACTATGGCTACACCTTC.